The 18 T cell receptor beta chains in this list originate from one sample, sequenced in a study of CD8 T cells in ankylosing spondylitis. From the 5' RACE reads, TCRdb called clonotypes with MiXCR, one entry per CDR3 protein. The sample comprises under 300,000 distinct CDR3 sequences, 10% to 13% of which are singletons, and about 2.8% rests with the top ten. The sequenced sample was blood, either unsorted or a sorted T cell fraction (not recorded which). These TCRs come from a male donor with ankylosing spondylitis or in good health (not recorded which).

This clonotype came up many times. V gene TRBV28 combines with J gene TRBJ2-6; D might be TRBD1 (5 bases). The CDR3 covers 15 residues. V lost 6 bases and J lost 5, with 14 bases in between. Looked up from germline, CDR1 is MDHEN and CDR2 is SYDVKM. The DNA of the CDR3 is TGTGCCAGCAGCCCCACAGGTACCCGGGCCAACGTCCTGACTTTC. It translates to CASSPTGTRANVLTF.

This clonotype has a count of ten or more. V usage is TRBV5-1 and J usage is TRBJ1-6; no definite D call. CDR1 SGHRS and CDR2 YFSETQ come from the germline V gene. The CDR3 length is 17 residues. V gave up 0 bases and J gave up 0 bases, with 10 bases separating them. In DNA, the CDR3 is TGCGCCAGCAGCTTGGACGGGCGGAGCTCCTATAATTCACCCCTCCACTTT. Translating it yields CASSLDGRSSYNSPLHF.

There are many counts of this clonotype. V is TRBV18 and J is TRBJ1-1; TRBD1 matches 8 bases. Unmatched junction bases numbered 6, after V lost 5 bases and J lost 1 base. Per the germline V gene, CDR1 is KGHSH and CDR2 is LQKENI. The CDR3 extends over 15 amino acids. In nucleotides, the CDR3 is TGTGCCAGCTCATTACTGGGACAGGCGAACACTGAAGCTTTCTTT. Its protein is CASSLLGQANTEAFF.

This sequence joins TRBV2 and TRBJ2-3; 14 nucleotides match TRBD2. Germline V gene sequence: CDR1 SNHLY, CDR2 FYNNEI. J lost 4 bases, V lost 5 bases, and 5 bases had no gene match. This CDR3 is 16 amino acids long. For the CDR3, the DNA is TGTGCCAGCAGTCCGACTAGCGGGAGGGCCGCAGATACGCAGTATTTT. It translates to CASSPTSGRAADTQYF.

This clonotype was detected ten times or more. Mismatch with germline at one junction end may stem from a read error. Written as DNA, the CDR3 is TGTGCCAGCAGTGTCTCCAACGAGCAGTACTTC. It is translated as CASSVSNEQYF. The chain combines TRBV12-3 or TRBV12-4 with TRBJ2-7; D not resolved. CDR3 length equals 11 residues.

This clonotype was observed at least ten times. One end of the junction does not line up with germline, which may come from a read error. This chain links TRBV20-1 with TRBJ2-1; TRBD2 aligns across 9 bases. CDR1 and CDR2 from the germline V gene are DFQATT and SNEGSKA (reference sequence). CDR3 size: 13 residues. The CDR3: CSARVSGSDEQFF. The CDR3 region has the DNA TGCAGTGCCAGAGTTAGCGGGAGTGATGAGCAGTTCTTC.

This clonotype was counted at least ten times. This chain connects TRBV9 to TRBJ2-1, with 14 positions matching TRBD2. This CDR3 contains 15 residues. Per the germline V gene, CDR1 is SGDLS and CDR2 is YYNGEE. The V gene end was trimmed by 3 bases and the J gene end by 7 bases; junction bases not matched to a gene: 3. CDR3 residues: CASSGGLAGVNEQFF. As DNA, the CDR3 is TGTGCCAGCAGCGGGGGACTAGCGGGAGTGAATGAGCAGTTCTTC.

In its sample, this clonotype was seen many times. The chain has TRBV5-6 and TRBJ2-1, with unresolved D. The CDR3 totals 12 residues. Germline V gene data show CDR1 as SGHDT and CDR2 as YYEEEE. Deletions cut 4 bases from V and 8 bases from J, with 10 bases between. CDR3 protein: CASSQGRDEQFF. CDR3 DNA sequence: TGTGCCAGCAGCCAAGGACGGGATGAGCAGTTCTTC.

This clonotype came up many times. The chain carries TRBV6-1 and TRBJ2-4; D is uncertain. Trimming removed 2 bases at V and 0 bases at J, with 11 bases between. Germline CDR1 MNHNS, CDR2 SASEGT. This CDR3 is 16 amino acids long. For the CDR3, the DNA is TGTGCCAGCAGTGAAAGAGACGGAGTAGCCAAAAACATTCAGTACTTC. Translating gives CASSERDGVAKNIQYF.

A word on this clonotype: A much larger clone is a single base away; this may be a read error. Here the CDR3 DNA reads TGTGTCAGCAGCTTAGGGGGGGGACGTATGGGCTACACCTTC. Amino acid sequence: CVSSLGGGRMGYTF. The V gene is TRBV7-6, the J gene TRBJ1-2; possible D gene TRBD1, 6 bases. CDR1 and CDR2 from the germline V gene are SGHVS and FNYEAQ. The CDR3 has 14 amino acids. The full variable domain, completed using reference TRBV7-6 and TRBJ1-2, is GAGVSQSPRYKVTKRGQDVALRCDPISGHVSLYWYRQALGQGPEFLTYFNYEAQQDKSGLPNDRFSAERPEGSISTLTIQRTEQRDSAMYRCVSSLGGGRMGYTFGSGTRLTVV.

This clonotype was detected a few times. The rearrangement links TRBV7-2 to TRBJ2-1; D gene ambiguous. V was shortened by 2 bases and J by 7 bases, with 18 bases between the two germline ends. Germline V gene data show CDR1 as SGHTA and CDR2 as FQGNSA. CDR3 length: 16 residues. CDR3 nucleotides: TGTGCCAGCAGCTTAATCGGCGGCTCCCCCTGGAATGAGCAGTTCTTC. It yields the protein CASSLIGGSPWNEQFF. Full variable domain (remainder filled in from reference TRBV7-2 and TRBJ2-1): GAGVSQSPSNKVTEKGKDVELRCDPISGHTALYWYRQSLGQGLEFLIYFQGNSAPDKSGLPSDRFSAERTGGSVSTLTIQRTQQEDSAVYLCASSLIGGSPWNEQFFGPGTRLTVL.

This clonotype turned up a few times. The chain couples TRBV18 to TRBJ2-1; D may match TRBD1 or TRBD2 (5 bases each). The CDR3 totals 14 residues. Germline CDR1 reads KGHSH; CDR2 reads LQKENI. The germline V and J ends were trimmed by 0 bases and 8 bases, with 11 bases remaining between them. Written as DNA, the CDR3 is TGTGCCAGCTCACCACCGGGCCTGGGGGATGAGCAGTTCTTC. Translation gives CASSPPGLGDEQFF.

The chain couples TRBV7-2 to TRBJ2-1; D remains ambiguous. This CDR3 is 14 amino acids long. Per the germline V gene, CDR1 is SGHTA and CDR2 is FQGNSA. Trimming removed 1 base at V and 1 base at J, with 5 bases between. DNA for the CDR3: TGTGCCAGCAGCTTAGTGAGATCCTACAATGAGCAGTTCTTC. This gives the protein CASSLVRSYNEQFF.

This clonotype was counted ten times or more. This chain connects TRBV20-1 to TRBJ1-1, with D possibly TRBD1 on 6 matching bases. Germline lookup yields CDR1 DFQATT and CDR2 SNEGSKA (reference sequence). The CDR3 totals 12 residues. Trimming removed 0 bases at V and 5 bases at J, with 7 bases between. Written as DNA, the CDR3 is TGCAGTGCTAGAGACGGACAGACTGAAGCTTTCTTT. It encodes CSARDGQTEAFF.

The CDR3 here is CASTSGTSGGSRGETQYF. The CDR3 DNA is TGCGCCAGCACCTCCGGGACTAGCGGGGGCTCAAGGGGTGAGACCCAGTACTTC. The V and J genes are TRBV5-1 and TRBJ2-5; 14 bases agree with TRBD2. CDR3 length: 18 amino acids. V lost 6 bases, J lost 5 bases, and 15 bases stayed unmatched. Per germline, CDR1 SGHRS and CDR2 YFSETQ.

This clonotype was counted at least ten times. The CDR3 loop is CASSLGGYTYEQYF. The CDR3 DNA follows: TGCGCCAGCAGCTTGGGAGGGTACACCTACGAGCAGTACTTC. V and J are TRBV5-1 and TRBJ2-7; perhaps TRBD2 as D (5 bases). Germline V lookup: CDR1 SGHRS, CDR2 YFSETQ. The length of the CDR3 is 14 residues. Trimming removed 0 bases at V and 2 bases at J, with 9 bases between.

This clonotype was counted at least ten times. This chain connects TRBV10-3 to TRBJ2-3, with TRBD2 matching over 12 bases. The CDR3 sequence is 13 residues long. V trimming: 9 bases; J trimming: 3 bases; junction bases outside the gene matches: 1. Germline CDR1 and CDR2: ENHRY and SYGVKD. The CDR3 here is CAIGLAGTDTQYF. CDR3 nucleotides: TGTGCCATAGGACTAGCGGGGACAGATACGCAGTATTTT.

This clonotype was picked up many times. This chain links TRBV29-1 with TRBJ2-1; TRBD2 aligns across 8 bases. J was trimmed by 6 bases and V by 7 bases; bases with no gene match: 11. The CDR3 spans 14 residues. Germline V gene lookup returns CDR1 SQVTM and CDR2 ANQGSEA. CDR3 in DNA: TGCAGCGGGAGGCGGGCTAGCGGGCTCAATGAGCAGTTCTTC. Protein product: CSGRRASGLNEQFF.